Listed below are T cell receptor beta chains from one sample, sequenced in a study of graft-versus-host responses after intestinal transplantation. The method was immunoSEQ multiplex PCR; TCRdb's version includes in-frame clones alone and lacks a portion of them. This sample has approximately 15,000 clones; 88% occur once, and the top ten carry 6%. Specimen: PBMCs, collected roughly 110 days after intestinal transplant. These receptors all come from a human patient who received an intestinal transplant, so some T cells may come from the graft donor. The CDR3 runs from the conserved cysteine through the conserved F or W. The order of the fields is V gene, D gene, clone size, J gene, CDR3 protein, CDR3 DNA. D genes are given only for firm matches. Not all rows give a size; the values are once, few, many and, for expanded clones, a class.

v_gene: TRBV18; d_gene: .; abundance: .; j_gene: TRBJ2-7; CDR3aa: CASSPERYEQYF; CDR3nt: TGTGCCAGCTCACCAGAGAGGTACGAGCAGTACTTC
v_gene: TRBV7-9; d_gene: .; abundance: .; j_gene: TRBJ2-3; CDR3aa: CASSLTSVTQYF; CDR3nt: TGTGCCAGCAGCCTGACTAGTGTTACGCAGTATTTT
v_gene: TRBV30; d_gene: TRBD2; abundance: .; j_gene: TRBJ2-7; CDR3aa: CAWSQTSGRANEQYF; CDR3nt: TGTGCCTGGAGTCAAACTAGCGGGAGGGCCAACGAGCAGTACTTC
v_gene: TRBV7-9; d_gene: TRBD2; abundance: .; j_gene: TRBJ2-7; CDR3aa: CASSLVAGGPGEQYF; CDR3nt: TGTGCCAGCAGCTTAGTTGCGGGAGGGCCTGGGGAGCAGTACTTC
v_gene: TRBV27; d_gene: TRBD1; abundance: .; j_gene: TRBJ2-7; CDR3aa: CASRTGGYEQYF; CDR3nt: TGTGCCAGCAGGACAGGGGGCTACGAGCAGTACTTC
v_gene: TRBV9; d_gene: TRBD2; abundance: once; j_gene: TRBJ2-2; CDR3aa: CASSVTAGESGELFF; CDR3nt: TGTGCCAGCAGCGTAACAGCGGGAGAATCCGGGGAGCTGTTTTTT
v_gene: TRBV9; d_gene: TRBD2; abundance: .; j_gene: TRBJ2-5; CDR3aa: CASSVGLAGSQETQYF; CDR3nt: TGTGCCAGCAGCGTCGGACTAGCGGGGAGCCAAGAGACCCAGTACTTC
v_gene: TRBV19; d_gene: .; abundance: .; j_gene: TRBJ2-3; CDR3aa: CASSTAPSGTDTQYF; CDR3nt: TGTGCCAGTAGTACGGCCCCGTCGGGCACAGATACGCAGTATTTT
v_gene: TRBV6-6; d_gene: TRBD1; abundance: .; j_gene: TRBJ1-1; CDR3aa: CASSYSARGRTEAFF; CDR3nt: TGTGCCAGCAGTTACTCTGCCAGGGGGAGGACTGAAGCTTTCTTT
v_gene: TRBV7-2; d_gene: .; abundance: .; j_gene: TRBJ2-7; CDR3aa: CASSLLLAVYEQYF; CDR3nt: TGTGCCAGCAGCCTCCTCCTAGCAGTGTACGAGCAGTACTTC
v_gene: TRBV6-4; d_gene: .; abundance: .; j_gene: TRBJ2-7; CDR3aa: CASSVDLHYEQYF; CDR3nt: TGTGCCAGCAGCGTCGACTTACACTACGAGCAGTACTTC
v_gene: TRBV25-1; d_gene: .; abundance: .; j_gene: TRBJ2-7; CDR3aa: CASSARGLQYEQYF; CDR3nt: TGTGCCAGCAGTGCCCGGGGACTTCAATACGAGCAGTACTTC
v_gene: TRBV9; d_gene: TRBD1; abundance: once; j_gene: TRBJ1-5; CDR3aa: CASSSRTGGHSNQPQHF; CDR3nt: TGTGCCAGCAGCTCGAGGACAGGGGGCCATAGCAATCAGCCCCAGCATTTT
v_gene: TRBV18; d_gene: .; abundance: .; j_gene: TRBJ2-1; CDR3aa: CASSPEGDEQFF; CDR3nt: TGTGCCAGCTCACCGGAGGGCGATGAGCAGTTCTTC
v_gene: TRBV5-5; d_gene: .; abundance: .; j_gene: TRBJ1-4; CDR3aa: CASSLKFWGFNEKLFF; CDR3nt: TGTGCCAGCAGCCTTAAGTTTTGGGGGTTTAATGAAAAACTGTTTTTT
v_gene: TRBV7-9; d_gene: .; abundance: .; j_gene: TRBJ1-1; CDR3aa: CASSLQNTEAFF; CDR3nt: TGTGCCAGCAGCTTACAGAACACTGAAGCTTTCTTT
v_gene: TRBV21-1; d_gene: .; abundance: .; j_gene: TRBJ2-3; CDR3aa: CASSRAGGGADTQYF; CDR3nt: TGTGCCAGCAGCAGAGCGGGAGGAGGGGCAGATACGCAGTATTTT
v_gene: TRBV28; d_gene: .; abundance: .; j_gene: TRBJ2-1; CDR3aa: CASSRLVNEQFF; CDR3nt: TGTGCCAGCAGCCGACTCGTTAATGAGCAGTTCTTC
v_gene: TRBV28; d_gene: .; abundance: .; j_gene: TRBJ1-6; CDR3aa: CASSFTLGWGYNSPLHF; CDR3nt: TGTGCCAGCAGTTTCACCCTCGGATGGGGATATAATTCACCCCTCCACTTT
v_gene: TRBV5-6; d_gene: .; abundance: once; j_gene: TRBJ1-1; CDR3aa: CASRPRLGLNTEAFF; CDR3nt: TGTGCCAGCAGGCCGCGACTGGGCCTGAACACTGAAGCTTTCTTT
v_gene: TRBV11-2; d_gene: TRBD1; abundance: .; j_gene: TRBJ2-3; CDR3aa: CASSSTGEGTDTQYF; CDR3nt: TGTGCCAGCAGCTCGACAGGGGAGGGCACAGATACGCAGTATTTT
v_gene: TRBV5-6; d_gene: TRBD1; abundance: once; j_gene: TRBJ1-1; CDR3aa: CASSAWDRGRTEAFF; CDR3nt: TGTGCCAGCAGCGCCTGGGACAGGGGGAGGACTGAAGCTTTCTTT
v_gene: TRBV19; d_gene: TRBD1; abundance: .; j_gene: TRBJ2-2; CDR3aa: CASIHGTGPGELFF; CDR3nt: TGTGCCAGTATTCACGGGACAGGGCCCGGGGAGCTGTTTTTT